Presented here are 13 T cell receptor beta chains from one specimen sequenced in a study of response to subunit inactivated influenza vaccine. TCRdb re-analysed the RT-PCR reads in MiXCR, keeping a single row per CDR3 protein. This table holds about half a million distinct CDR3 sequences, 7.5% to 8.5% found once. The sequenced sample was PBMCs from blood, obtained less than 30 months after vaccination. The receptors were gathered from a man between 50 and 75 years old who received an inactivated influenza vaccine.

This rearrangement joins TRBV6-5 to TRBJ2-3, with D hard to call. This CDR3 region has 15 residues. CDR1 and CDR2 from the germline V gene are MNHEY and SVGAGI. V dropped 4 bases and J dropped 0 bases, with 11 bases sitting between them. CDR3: CASSLTHTSTDTQYF. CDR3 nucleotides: TGTGCCAGCAGTTTAACCCATACTAGCACAGATACGCAGTATTTT.

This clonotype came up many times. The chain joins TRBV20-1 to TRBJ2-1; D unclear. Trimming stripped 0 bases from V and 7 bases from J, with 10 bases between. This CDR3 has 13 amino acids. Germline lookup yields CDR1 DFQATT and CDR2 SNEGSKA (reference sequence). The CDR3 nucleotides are TGCAGTGCTAGAGATCACCCCGCTAATGAGCAGTTCTTC. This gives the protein CSARDHPANEQFF.

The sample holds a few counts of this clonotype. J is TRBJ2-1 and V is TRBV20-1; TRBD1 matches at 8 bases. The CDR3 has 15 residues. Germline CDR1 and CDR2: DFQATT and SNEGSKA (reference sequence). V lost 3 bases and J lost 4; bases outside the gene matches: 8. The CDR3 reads CSARTGVGPYNEQFF. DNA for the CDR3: TGCAGTGCTAGGACAGGGGTGGGGCCTTACAATGAGCAGTTCTTC.

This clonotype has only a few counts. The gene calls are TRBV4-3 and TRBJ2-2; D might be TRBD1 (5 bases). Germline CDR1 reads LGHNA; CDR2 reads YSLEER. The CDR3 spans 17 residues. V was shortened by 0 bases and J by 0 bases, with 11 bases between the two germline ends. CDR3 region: CASSQDPNRPNTGELFF. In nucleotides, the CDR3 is TGCGCCAGCAGCCAAGATCCTAACAGGCCGAACACCGGGGAGCTGTTTTTT.

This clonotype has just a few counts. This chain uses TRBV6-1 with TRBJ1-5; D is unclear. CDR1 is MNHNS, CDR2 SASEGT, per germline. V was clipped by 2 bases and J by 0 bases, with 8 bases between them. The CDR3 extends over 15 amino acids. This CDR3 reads CASSESVVSNQPQHF. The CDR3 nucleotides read TGTGCCAGCAGTGAATCGGTGGTTAGCAATCAGCCCCAGCATTTT.

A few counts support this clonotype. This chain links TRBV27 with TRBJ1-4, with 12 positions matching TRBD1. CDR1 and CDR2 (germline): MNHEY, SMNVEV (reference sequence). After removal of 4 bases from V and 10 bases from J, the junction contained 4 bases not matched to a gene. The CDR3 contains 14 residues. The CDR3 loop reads CASSSGQGAGKLFF. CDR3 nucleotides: TGTGCCAGCAGTTCGGGACAGGGGGCGGGAAAACTGTTTTTT. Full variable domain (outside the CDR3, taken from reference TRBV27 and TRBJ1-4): EAQVTQNPRYLITVTGKKLTVTCSQNMNHEYMSWYRQDPGLGLRQIYYSMNVEVTDKGDVPEGYKVSRKEKRNFPLILESPSPNQTSLYFCASSSGQGAGKLFFGSGTQLSVL.

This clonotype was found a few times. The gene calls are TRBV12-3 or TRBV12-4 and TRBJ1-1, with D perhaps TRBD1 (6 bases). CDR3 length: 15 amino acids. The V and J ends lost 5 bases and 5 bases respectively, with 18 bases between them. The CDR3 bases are TGTGCCAGCAGTAACCTACAGGGCCCGGGGACTGAAGCTTTCTTT. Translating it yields CASSNLQGPGTEAFF.

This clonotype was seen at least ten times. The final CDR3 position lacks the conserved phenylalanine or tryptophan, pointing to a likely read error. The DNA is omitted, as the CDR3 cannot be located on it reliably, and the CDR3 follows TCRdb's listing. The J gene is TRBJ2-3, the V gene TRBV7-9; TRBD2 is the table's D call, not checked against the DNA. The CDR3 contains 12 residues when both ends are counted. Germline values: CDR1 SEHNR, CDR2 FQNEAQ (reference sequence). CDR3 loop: CASSLETSVLLA.

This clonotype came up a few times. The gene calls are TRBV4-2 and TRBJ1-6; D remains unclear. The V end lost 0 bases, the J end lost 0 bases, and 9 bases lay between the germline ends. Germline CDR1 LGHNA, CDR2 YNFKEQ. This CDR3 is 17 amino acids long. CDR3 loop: CASSQDLGSSYNSPLHF. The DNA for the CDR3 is TGTGCCAGCAGCCAAGATTTGGGGAGCTCCTATAATTCACCCCTCCACTTT.

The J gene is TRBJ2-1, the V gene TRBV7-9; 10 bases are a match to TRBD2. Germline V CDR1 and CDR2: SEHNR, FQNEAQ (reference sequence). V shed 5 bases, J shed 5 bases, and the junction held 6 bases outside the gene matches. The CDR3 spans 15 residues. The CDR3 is CASSPSGSVNNEQFF. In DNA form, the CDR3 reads TGTGCCAGCAGCCCTAGCGGGAGTGTGAACAATGAGCAGTTCTTC.

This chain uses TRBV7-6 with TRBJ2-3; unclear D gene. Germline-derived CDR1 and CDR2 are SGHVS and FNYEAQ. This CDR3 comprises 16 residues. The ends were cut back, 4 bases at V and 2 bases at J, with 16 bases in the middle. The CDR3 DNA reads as TGTGCCAGCAGCTCCGGACCCCCGCCGTTCACAGATACGCAGTATTTT. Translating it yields CASSSGPPPFTDTQYF.

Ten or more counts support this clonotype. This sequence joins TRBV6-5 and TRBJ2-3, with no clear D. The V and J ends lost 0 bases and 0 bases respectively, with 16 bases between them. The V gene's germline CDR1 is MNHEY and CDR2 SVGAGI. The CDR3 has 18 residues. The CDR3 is CASSYSSVMGLSTDTQYF. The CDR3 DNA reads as TGTGCCAGCAGTTACTCCTCGGTTATGGGCCTTAGCACAGATACGCAGTATTTT.

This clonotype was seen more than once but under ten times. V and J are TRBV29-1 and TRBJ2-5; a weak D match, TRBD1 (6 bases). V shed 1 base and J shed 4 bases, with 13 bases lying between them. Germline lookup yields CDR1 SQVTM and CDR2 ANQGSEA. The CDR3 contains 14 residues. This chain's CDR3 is CSVEGQAGGETQYF. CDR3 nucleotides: TGCAGCGTTGAAGGACAGGCGGGTGGAGAGACCCAGTACTTC.